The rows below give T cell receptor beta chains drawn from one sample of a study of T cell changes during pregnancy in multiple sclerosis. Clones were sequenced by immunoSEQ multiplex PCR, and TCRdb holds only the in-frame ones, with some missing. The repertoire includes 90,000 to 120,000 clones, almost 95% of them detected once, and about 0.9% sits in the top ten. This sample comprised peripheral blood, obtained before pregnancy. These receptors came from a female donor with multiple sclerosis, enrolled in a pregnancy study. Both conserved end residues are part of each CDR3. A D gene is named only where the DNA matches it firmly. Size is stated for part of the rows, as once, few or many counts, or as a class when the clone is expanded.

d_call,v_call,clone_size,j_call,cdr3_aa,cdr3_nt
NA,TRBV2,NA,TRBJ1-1,CASYSPRNTEAFF,TGTGCCAGCTACAGTCCCCGAAACACTGAAGCTTTCTTT
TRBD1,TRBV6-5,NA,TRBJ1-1,CASRTGQKNTEAFF,TGTGCCAGCAGAACGGGACAGAAGAACACTGAAGCTTTCTTT
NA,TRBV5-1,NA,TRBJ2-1,CASSLRWQGSGNEQFF,TGCGCCAGCAGCCTGAGGTGGCAGGGCTCAGGAAATGAGCAGTTCTTC
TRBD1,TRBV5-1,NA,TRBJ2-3,CASMGKGATDTQYF,TGCGCCAGCATGGGGAAGGGGGCCACAGATACGCAGTATTTT
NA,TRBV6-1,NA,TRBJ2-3,CASSPAGLGADTQYF,TGTGCCAGCAGCCCGGCGGGGTTGGGAGCAGATACGCAGTATTTT
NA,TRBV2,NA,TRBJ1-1,CASTGLEAFF,TGTGCCAGCACAGGACTTGAAGCTTTCTTT
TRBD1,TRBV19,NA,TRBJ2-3,CASSMRTDRVSTDTQYF,TGTGCCAGTAGTATGAGAACTGACAGGGTTAGCACAGATACGCAGTATTTT
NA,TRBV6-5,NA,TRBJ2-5,CASRTTGTAQETQYF,TGTGCCAGCAGAACCACAGGGACCGCCCAAGAGACCCAGTACTTC
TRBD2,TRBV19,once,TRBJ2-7,CASSSLFSGGTSYEQYF,TGTGCCAGTAGTTCCCTCTTCAGCGGGGGTACCTCCTACGAGCAGTACTTC
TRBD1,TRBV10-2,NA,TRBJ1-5,CASSGTGVAQPQHF,TGCGCCAGCAGTGGGACAGGGGTTGCTCAGCCCCAGCATTTT
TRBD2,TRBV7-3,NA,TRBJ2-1,CASSPRTSGSNEQFF,TGTGCCAGCAGCCCTCGGACTAGCGGAAGCAATGAGCAGTTCTTC
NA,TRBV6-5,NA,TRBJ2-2,CASRGQAYMGELFF,TGTGCCAGCAGGGGGCAGGCTTATATGGGGGAGCTGTTTTTT
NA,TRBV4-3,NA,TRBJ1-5,CASSPTPSSNQPQHF,TGCGCCAGCAGCCCGACACCCAGTAGCAATCAGCCCCAGCATTTT
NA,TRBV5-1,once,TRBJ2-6,CASSFSSGANVLTF,TGCGCCAGCAGCTTCAGCTCTGGGGCCAACGTCCTGACTTTC
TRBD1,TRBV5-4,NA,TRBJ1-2,CASSASGTGGAGYTF,TGTGCCAGCAGCGCATCCGGGACAGGGGGCGCTGGCTACACCTTC
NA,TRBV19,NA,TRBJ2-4,CASSSWGVIAKNIQYF,TGTGCCAGTAGTAGTTGGGGGGTTATAGCCAAAAACATTCAGTACTTC
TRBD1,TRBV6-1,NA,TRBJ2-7,CASTRGPLKYF,TGTGCCAGCACGAGGGGGCCTTTAAAGTACTTC
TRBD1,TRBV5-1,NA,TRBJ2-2,CASRQSGTGSAGELFF,TGCGCCAGCAGACAGTCCGGGACAGGGTCCGCCGGGGAGCTGTTTTTT
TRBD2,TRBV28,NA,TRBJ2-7,CASSLARLAPKDAEQYF,TGTGCCAGCAGTTTAGCCCGACTAGCGCCGAAGGACGCCGAGCAGTACTTC
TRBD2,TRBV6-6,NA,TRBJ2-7,CASSYLGLAGDEQYF,TGTGCCAGCAGTTACTTGGGACTAGCGGGAGACGAGCAGTACTTC
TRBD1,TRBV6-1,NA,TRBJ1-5,CASSEGRGRVQPQHF,TGTGCCAGCAGTGAGGGCAGGGGGCGCGTTCAGCCCCAGCATTTT